The 4 T cell receptor delta chains below were found in one sample sequenced in a study of γδ T cells in repeated Plasmodium falciparum infection (dated by TCRdb to the early 2020s). Libraries were constructed by multiplex PCR. This sample was sequenced with an Illumina MiSeq. Clones were re-identified by TCRdb from the public reads with CATT, and rows with the same DNA were merged. The sample table records some 51,000 delta-chain clones; 1.9% of these occur just once. The ten largest clones represent approximately 24% of the sample. For bulk TCR repertoire analysis, Vgamma9/Vdelta2+ and Vdelta2-negative gammadelta T cell populations were isolated by flow sorting from peripheral blood mononuclear cells. The sample taken for sequencing was gamma-delta T cells from blood. These receptors all come from a pool of human donors (malaria-infected and uninfected, not separated).

This clone has at least ten counts. TCRdb's listed protein matches a much larger clone and diverges from this DNA's translation at residue 5, likely through a read error; the protein shown comes from the DNA. The chain recombines TRDV2 with TRDJ1, with 9 bases fitting TRDD3. Germline lookup yields CDR1 GEAIGNYY and CDR2 EKD. CDR3 length: 18 amino acids. V lost 3 bases and J lost 3; bases outside the gene matches: 16. CDR3 residues: CACDAGSLLGEHPDKLIF. The CDR3 nucleotides read TGTGCCTGTGACGCCGGTTCCTTACTGGGGGAGCACCCCGATAAACTCATCTTT.

This clone was seen a few times. TCRdb pairs this DNA with a much larger clone's protein that differs at residue 9, likely a read error; the protein shown was translated from the DNA. The J gene is TRDJ1, the V gene TRDV3, with 11 nucleotides matching TRDD3. TCRdb leaves out the J gene; it was filled in here by matching the DNA to germline. Germline V gives CDR1 TVYSNPD, CDR2 GDNSRS (reference sequence). The trim removed 0 bases at V and 5 bases at J, leaving 17 bases unmatched. The CDR3 is 18 residues long. The CDR3 spells CAFRAFPSHMGDTDKLIF. The CDR3 nucleotides read TGTGCCTTTAGAGCCTTCCCCTCCCATATGGGGGATACGGATAAACTCATCTTT.

This clone was recorded many times. This chain connects TRDV1 to TRDJ1; 8 bases line up with TRDD3. The germline gives CDR1 TSWWSYY, CDR2 QGS. CDR3 size: 20 residues. The CDR3 region is CAVSPTPGDKFSLYTDKLIF. Written as DNA, the CDR3 is TGTGCCGTTAGTCCTACTCCGGGGGATAAGTTCTCCTTGTACACCGATAAACTCATCTTT.

This clone was recorded at least ten times. A far bigger clonotype differs at one base, so this is likely a read error. The same CDR3 also results from other DNA sequences found in this sample. This sequence joins TRDV2 and TRDJ1; 10 bases are shared with TRDD3. CDR1 is GEAIGNYY, CDR2 EKD, per germline. V trimming: 1 base; J trimming: 2 bases; junction bases outside the gene matches: 24. This CDR3 is built from 22 residues. CDR3 protein: CACDTVGSVKTSLGDSTDKLIF. CDR3 sequence (DNA): TGTGCCTGTGACACGGTGGGCTCGGTGAAGACTTCACTGGGGGATTCAACCGATAAACTCATCTTT.